These 18 T cell receptor beta chains share one sample of origin, sequenced in a study of cytotoxic CD8 clonotypes in ibrutinib-treated CLL. Some clones are missing from TCRdb's copy, which holds only in-frame ones; the method was immunoSEQ multiplex PCR. The data show 160,000 or so clones, with approximately 90% seen just once and roughly 3% held by the top ten. Material: PBMCs, obtained at disease progression, from a patient treated with ibrutinib. These receptors all come from a human donor with chronic lymphocytic leukemia.

The chain carries TRBV21-1 and TRBJ2-1; TRBD2 is taken as the D call from the table, unchecked against the DNA. TRBV21-1 is a pseudogene segment. The CDR3 runs 15 residues. CDR3 bases: TGTGCCAGCAGCAAGCCCCCTAGCGGCGACAATGAGCAGTTCTTC. Translation gives CASSKPPSGDNEQFF.

The chain recombines TRBV2 with TRBJ2-5; 11 bases are a match to TRBD2. The trim removed 2 bases at V and 0 bases at J, leaving 14 bases unmatched. Germline V CDR1 and CDR2: SNHLY, FYNNEI. There are 20 residues in the CDR3. Written as DNA, the CDR3 is TGTGCCAGCAGTGAATTATGGACTAGCGGGCGAGCGGGGAACCAAGAGACCCAGTACTTC. This sequence encodes CASSELWTSGRAGNQETQYF.

The chain recombines TRBV16 with TRBJ2-1; D remains ambiguous. Germline lookup yields CDR1 KGHSY and CDR2 FQNENV. The CDR3 covers 16 residues. V was shortened by 2 bases and J by 4 bases, with 15 bases between the two germline ends. The DNA for the CDR3 is TGTGCCAGCAGCCAAGCTAACAGAAACCAATACAATGAGCAGTTCTTC. This sequence encodes CASSQANRNQYNEQFF.

J is TRBJ1-1 and V is TRBV6-6; TRBD1 matches 8 bases. From germline, CDR1 is MNHNY and CDR2 SVGAGI (reference sequence). The CDR3 covers 16 residues. V shed 6 bases, J shed 5 bases, and the junction held 14 bases outside the gene matches. The CDR3 spells CASSLGQGSVSTEAFF. The CDR3 nucleotides are TGTGCCAGCAGCTTAGGACAGGGTAGTGTTAGTACTGAAGCTTTCTTT.

The gene calls are TRBV5-1 and TRBJ1-1; tentative D call: TRBD1 (6 bases). The V gene's germline CDR1 is SGHRS and CDR2 YFSETQ. Trimming took off 3 bases at V and 2 bases at J, with 11 bases between the two ends. This CDR3 has 14 amino acids. CDR3 bases: TGCGCCAGCAGCTCAAAGACAGGCAACACTGAAGCTTTCTTT. Amino acid sequence: CASSSKTGNTEAFF.

The V and J genes are TRBV28 and TRBJ2-5; D is perhaps TRBD2 (5 bases). CDR3 length equals 13 residues. V gave up 2 bases and J gave up 5 bases, with 9 bases separating them. CDR1 and CDR2 from the germline V gene are MDHEN and SYDVKM. The CDR3 loop reads CASSLPGIETQYF. The CDR3 region has the DNA TGTGCCAGCAGTTTACCGGGGATCGAGACCCAGTACTTC.

This chain's CDR3 is CASSTKLRQGPSNQPQHF. The CDR3 DNA reads as TGTGCCAGCAGCACGAAACTAAGACAGGGCCCCAGCAATCAGCCCCAGCATTTT. The V and J genes are TRBV5-4 and TRBJ1-5; 7 bases are a match to TRBD1. Germline CDR1 reads SGHNT; CDR2 reads YYREEE (reference sequence). The trim removed 4 bases at V and 1 base at J, leaving 14 bases unmatched. This CDR3 comprises 18 residues.

The gene calls are TRBV25-1 and TRBJ1-2; D possibly corresponds to TRBD1 (5 bases). Trimming cost V 4 bases and J 8 bases, with 20 bases left between them. Germline V gene lookup returns CDR1 MGHDK and CDR2 SYGVNS. The CDR3 spans 15 residues. CDR3 in amino acids: CASSAYNRDPRGYTF. The CDR3 bases are TGTGCCAGCAGTGCCTATAACCGGGACCCACGAGGCTACACCTTC.

The J gene is TRBJ2-2, the V gene TRBV2; 9 bases agree with TRBD1. The junction had 7 bases not matched to a gene; V was cut back by 6 bases and J by 11 bases. The CDR3 is 13 amino acids. Germline V gene data show CDR1 as SNHLY and CDR2 as FYNNEI. This CDR3 reads CASRRDRASELFF. CDR3 DNA: TGTGCCAGCAGGCGGGACAGGGCGAGTGAGCTGTTTTTT.

J is TRBJ2-7 and V is TRBV7-8; TRBD2 matches at 13 bases. V was pared by 3 bases and J by 4 bases, with 9 bases of the junction left unmatched. CDR1 is SGHVS and CDR2 is FQNEAQ in the germline V gene. The CDR3 contains 17 residues. The CDR3 DNA sequence: TGTGCCAGCAGCTTGGGACTAGCGGGACCCCGGGGGTACGAGCAGTACTTC. Protein: CASSLGLAGPRGYEQYF.

This clone occurred once. This sequence joins TRBV6-6 and TRBJ2-7, with 12 positions matching TRBD1. Germline V gene lookup returns CDR1 MNHNY and CDR2 SVGAGI (reference sequence). Trimming removed 4 bases from V and 6 bases from J; junction bases left unmatched: 10. This CDR3 has 16 residues. The CDR3 region is CASSSPTGTGGLEQYF. CDR3 DNA sequence: TGTGCCAGCAGTTCCCCCACCGGGACAGGGGGCCTCGAGCAGTACTTC.

DNA for the CDR3: TGTGCCAGCAGTTTGAGCCGGGCCGACGAGCAGTACTTC. The encoded protein is CASSLSRADEQYF. The V call is TRBV27, the J call TRBJ2-7, with no clear D. Germline V gene sequence: CDR1 MNHEY, CDR2 SMNVEV (reference sequence). The CDR3 sequence is 13 residues long. Trimming left V 3 bases short and J 5 bases short, with 11 bases between.

The chain is built from TRBV19 and TRBJ1-1, with D possibly TRBD1 on 5 matching bases. The germline V gene has CDR1 LNHDA and CDR2 SQIVND (reference sequence). V shed 1 base and J shed 2 bases, with 14 bases lying between them. This CDR3 has 16 amino acids. The CDR3 DNA sequence: TGTGCCAGTAGTATAGTGGGAGGAGGGGCAAACACTGAAGCTTTCTTT. Translating gives CASSIVGGGANTEAFF. The variable domain in full, with the rest retrieved from reference TRBV19 and TRBJ1-1, is DGGITQSPKYLFRKEGQNVTLSCEQNLNHDAMYWYRQDPGQGLRLIYYSQIVNDFQKGDIAEGYSVSREKKESFPLTVTSAQKNPTAFYLCASSIVGGGANTEAFFGQGTRLTVV.

This clone has a count of ten or more. Different DNA sequences within this sample yield the same CDR3. The chain links TRBV7-3 to TRBJ1-1; D is undetermined. Germline V gene sequence: CDR1 SGHTA, CDR2 FQGTGA. V was cut by 0 bases and J by 0 bases, with 2 bases left in between. The CDR3 totals 13 residues. The CDR3 reads CASSLTVNTEAFF. CDR3 DNA: TGTGCCAGCAGCTTAACAGTGAACACTGAAGCTTTCTTT.

V gene TRBV7-6 combines with J gene TRBJ2-2; the D is unclear. V gave up 1 base and J gave up 2 bases, with 8 bases separating them. In germline, CDR1 is SGHVS, CDR2 FNYEAQ. This CDR3 contains 15 residues. DNA of the CDR3: TGTGCCAGCAGCTTAGGGCCAGAAAACACCGGGGAGCTGTTTTTT. It yields the protein CASSLGPENTGELFF.

The CDR3 DNA sequence: TGCGCCAGCAGTCAGAACCGGGACTCCCGACCCTACGAGCAGTACTTC. Encoded protein: CASSQNRDSRPYEQYF. J is TRBJ2-7 and V is TRBV23-1, with D possibly TRBD2 on 6 matching bases. TRBV23-1 is assigned to the ORF class and has an uncertain function. CDR3 length equals 16 residues. Trimming shortened V by 3 bases and J by 2 bases, and 17 bases separated the two germline ends.

As for this clone: At the DNA level, this CDR3 is encoded by other sequences in the same sample as well. J is TRBJ2-5 and V is TRBV9; D may be TRBD1 or TRBD2 (6 bases each). The CDR3 covers 14 residues. CDR1 and CDR2 (germline): SGDLS, YYNGEE. V lost 0 bases, J lost 2 bases, and 8 bases lay in between. In DNA, the CDR3 is TGTGCCAGCAGCGTAGGGGGGGCTCAAGAGACCCAGTACTTC. Its protein product is CASSVGGAQETQYF.

The gene calls are TRBV5-1 and TRBJ1-5; maybe TRBD1 (5 bases). Deletions cut 1 base from V and 4 bases from J, with 12 bases between. The CDR3 runs 15 residues. The germline gives CDR1 SGHRS, CDR2 YFSETQ. The CDR3 DNA reads as TGCGCCAGCAGCTTGAACGTGGGGCAGAATCAGCCCCAGCATTTT. Translated: CASSLNVGQNQPQHF.